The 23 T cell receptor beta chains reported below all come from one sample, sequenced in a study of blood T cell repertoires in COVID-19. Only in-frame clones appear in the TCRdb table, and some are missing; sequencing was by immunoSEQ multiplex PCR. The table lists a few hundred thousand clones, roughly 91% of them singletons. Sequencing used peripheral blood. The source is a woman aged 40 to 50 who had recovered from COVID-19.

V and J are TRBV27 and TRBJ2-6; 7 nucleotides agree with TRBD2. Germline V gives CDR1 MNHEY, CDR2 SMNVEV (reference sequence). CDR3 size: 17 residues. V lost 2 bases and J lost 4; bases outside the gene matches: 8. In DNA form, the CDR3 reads TGTGCCAGCAGTTTAAGGCCCGGGGGGTCGGGGGCCAACGTCCTGACTTTC. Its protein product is CASSLRPGGSGANVLTF.

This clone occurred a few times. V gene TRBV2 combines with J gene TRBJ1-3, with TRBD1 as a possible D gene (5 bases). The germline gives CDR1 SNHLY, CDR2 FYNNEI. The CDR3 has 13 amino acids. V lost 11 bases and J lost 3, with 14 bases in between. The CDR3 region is CARGGALGNTIYF. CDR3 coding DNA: TGTGCCCGGGGAGGGGCTCTTGGAAACACCATATATTTT.

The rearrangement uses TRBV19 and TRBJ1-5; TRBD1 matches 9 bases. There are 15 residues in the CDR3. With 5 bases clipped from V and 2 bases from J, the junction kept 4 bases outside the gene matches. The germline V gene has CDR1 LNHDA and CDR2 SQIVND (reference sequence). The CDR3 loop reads CASSPRQGGNQPQHF. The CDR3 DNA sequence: TGTGCCAGTAGTCCCCGACAGGGGGGCAATCAGCCCCAGCATTTT.

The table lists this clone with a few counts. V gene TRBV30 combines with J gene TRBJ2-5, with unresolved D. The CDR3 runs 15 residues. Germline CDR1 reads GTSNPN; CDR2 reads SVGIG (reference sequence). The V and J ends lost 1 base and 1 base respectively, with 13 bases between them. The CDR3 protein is CAWSAPAPFQETQYF. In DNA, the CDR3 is TGTGCCTGGAGTGCCCCCGCGCCCTTCCAAGAGACCCAGTACTTC. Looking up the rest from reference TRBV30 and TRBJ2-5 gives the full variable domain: SQTIHQWPATLVQPVGSPLSLECTVEGTSNPNLYWYRQAAGRGLQLLFYSVGIGQISSEVPQNLSASRPQDRQFILSSKKLLLSDSGFYLCAWSAPAPFQETQYFGPGTRLLVL.

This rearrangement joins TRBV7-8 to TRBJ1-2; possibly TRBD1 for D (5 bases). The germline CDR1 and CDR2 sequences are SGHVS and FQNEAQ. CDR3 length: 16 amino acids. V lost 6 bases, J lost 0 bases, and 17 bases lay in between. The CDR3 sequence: CASRARAAGANYGYTF. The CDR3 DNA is TGTGCCAGCAGGGCCAGGGCTGCGGGAGCTAACTATGGCTACACCTTC.

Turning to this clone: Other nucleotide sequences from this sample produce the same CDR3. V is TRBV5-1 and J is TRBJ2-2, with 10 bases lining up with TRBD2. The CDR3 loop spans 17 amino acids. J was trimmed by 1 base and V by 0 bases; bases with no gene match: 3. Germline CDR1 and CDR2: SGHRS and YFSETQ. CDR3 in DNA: TGCGCCAGCAGCTTGGCCCTAGCGGGAGTGAACACCGGGGAGCTGTTTTTT. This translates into CASSLALAGVNTGELFF.

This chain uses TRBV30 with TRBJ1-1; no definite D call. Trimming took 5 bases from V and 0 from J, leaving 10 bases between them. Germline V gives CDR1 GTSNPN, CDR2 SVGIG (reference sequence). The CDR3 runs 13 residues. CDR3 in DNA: TGTGCCTGGCACGGGAGACTGAACACTGAAGCTTTCTTT. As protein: CAWHGRLNTEAFF.

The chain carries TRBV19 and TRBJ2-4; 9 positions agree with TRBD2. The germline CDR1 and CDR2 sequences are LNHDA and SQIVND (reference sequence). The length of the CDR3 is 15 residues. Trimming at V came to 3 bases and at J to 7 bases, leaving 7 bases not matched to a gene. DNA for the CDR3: TGTGCCAGTAGTATGTATTCAGCGGGAGGTAACATTCAGTACTTC. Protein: CASSMYSAGGNIQYF.

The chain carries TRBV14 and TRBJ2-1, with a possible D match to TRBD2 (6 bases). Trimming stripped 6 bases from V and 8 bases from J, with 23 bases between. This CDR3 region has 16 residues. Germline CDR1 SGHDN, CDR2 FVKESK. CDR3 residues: CASSLSGRPGVDEQFF. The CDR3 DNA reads TGTGCCAGCAGTCTGTCGGGGAGGCCTGGCGTGGATGAGCAGTTCTTC.

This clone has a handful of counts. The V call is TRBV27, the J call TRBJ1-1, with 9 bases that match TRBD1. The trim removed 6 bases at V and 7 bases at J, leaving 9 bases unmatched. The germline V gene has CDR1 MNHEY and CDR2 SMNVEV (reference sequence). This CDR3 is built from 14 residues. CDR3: CASSPTGGRGEAFF. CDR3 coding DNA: TGTGCCAGCAGCCCAACAGGGGGCCGGGGTGAAGCTTTCTTT.

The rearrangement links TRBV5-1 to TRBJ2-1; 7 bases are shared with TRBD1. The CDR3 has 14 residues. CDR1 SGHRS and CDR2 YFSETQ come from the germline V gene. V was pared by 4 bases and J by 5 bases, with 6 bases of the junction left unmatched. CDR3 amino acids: CASSTGQDNNEQFF. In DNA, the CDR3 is TGCGCCAGCAGCACCGGACAGGATAACAATGAGCAGTTCTTC.

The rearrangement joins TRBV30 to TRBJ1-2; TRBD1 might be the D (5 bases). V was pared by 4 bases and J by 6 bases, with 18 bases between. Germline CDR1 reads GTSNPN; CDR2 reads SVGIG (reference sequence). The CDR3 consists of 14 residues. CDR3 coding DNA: TGTGCCTGGACTTGGGGCACACACACCGATGGCTACACCTTC. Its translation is CAWTWGTHTDGYTF.

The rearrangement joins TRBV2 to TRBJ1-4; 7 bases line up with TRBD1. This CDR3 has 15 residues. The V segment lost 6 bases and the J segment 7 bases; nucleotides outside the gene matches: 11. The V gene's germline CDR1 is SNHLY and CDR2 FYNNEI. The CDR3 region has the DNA TGTGCCAGCAGGGCCGACAGGGTCGTCCTTGAAAAACTGTTTTTT. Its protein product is CASRADRVVLEKLFF.

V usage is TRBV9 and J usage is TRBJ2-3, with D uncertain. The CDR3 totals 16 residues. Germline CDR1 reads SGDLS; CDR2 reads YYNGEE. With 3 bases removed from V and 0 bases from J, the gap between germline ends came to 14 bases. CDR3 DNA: TGTGCCAGCAGCGACCCCCCCGAACTTAGCACAGATACGCAGTATTTT. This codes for CASSDPPELSTDTQYF.

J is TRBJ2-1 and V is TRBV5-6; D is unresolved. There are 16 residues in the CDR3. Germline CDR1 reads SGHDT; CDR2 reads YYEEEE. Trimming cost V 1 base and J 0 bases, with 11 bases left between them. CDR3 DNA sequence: TGTGCCAGCAGCTTGATGGAGCTCGGCTCCTACAATGAGCAGTTCTTC. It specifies CASSLMELGSYNEQFF. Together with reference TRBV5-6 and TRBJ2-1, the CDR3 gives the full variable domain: DAGVTQSPTHLIKTRGQQVTLRCSPKSGHDTVSWYQQALGQGPQFIFQYYEEEERQRGNFPDRFSGHQFPNYSSELNVNALLLGDSALYLCASSLMELGSYNEQFFGPGTRLTVL.

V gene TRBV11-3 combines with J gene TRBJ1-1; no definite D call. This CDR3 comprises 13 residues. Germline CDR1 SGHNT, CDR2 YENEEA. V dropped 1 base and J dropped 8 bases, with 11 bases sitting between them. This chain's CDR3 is CASSLGELGEAFF. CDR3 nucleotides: TGTGCCAGCAGCTTAGGGGAGTTAGGGGAAGCTTTCTTT.

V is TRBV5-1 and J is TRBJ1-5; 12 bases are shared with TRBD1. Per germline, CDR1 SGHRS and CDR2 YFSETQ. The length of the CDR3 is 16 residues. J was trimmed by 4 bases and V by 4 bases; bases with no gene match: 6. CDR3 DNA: TGCGCCAGCAGCCCAGGGACAGGGGGCGGGAATCAGCCCCAGCATTTT. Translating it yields CASSPGTGGGNQPQHF.

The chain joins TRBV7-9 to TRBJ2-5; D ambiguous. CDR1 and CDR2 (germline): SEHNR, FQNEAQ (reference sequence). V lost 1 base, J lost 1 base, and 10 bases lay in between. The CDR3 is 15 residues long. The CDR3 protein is CASSLGYEIQETQYF. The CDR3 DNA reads TGTGCCAGCAGCTTAGGCTACGAGATCCAAGAGACCCAGTACTTC.

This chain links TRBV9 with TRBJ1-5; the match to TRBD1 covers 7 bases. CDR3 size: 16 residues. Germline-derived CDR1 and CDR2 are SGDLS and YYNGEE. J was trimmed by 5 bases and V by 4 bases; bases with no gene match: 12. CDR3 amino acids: CASSPRPDRLDQPQHF. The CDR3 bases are TGTGCCAGCAGCCCCCGTCCGGACAGGCTTGATCAGCCCCAGCATTTT.

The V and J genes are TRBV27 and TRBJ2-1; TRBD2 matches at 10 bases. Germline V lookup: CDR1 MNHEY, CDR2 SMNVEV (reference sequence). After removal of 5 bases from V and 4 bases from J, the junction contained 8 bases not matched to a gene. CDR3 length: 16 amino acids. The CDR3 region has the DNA TGTGCCAGCAGTCCGGGACTAGCGAGTCCTTACAATGAGCAGTTCTTC. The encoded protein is CASSPGLASPYNEQFF.

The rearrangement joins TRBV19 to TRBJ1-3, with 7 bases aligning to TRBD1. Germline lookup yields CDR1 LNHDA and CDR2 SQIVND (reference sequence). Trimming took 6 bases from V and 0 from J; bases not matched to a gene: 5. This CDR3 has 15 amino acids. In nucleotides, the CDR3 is TGTGCCAGTAGGCGACAGGGAAGCTCTGGAAACACCATATATTTT. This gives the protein CASRRQGSSGNTIYF. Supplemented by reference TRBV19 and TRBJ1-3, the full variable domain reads DGGITQSPKYLFRKEGQNVTLSCEQNLNHDAMYWYRQDPGQGLRLIYYSQIVNDFQKGDIAEGYSVSREKKESFPLTVTSAQKNPTAFYLCASRRQGSSGNTIYFGEGSWLTVV.

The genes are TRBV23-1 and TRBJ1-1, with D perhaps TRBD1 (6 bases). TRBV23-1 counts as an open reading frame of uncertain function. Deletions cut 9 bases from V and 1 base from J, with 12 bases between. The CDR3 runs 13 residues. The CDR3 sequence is CARPDRPNTEAFF. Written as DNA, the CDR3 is TGCGCCAGACCCGACAGGCCGAACACTGAAGCTTTCTTT.

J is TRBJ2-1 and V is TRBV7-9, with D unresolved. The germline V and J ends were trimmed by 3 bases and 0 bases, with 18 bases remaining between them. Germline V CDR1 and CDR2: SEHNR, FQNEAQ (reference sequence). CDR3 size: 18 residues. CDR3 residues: CASSFAPVPRSSYNEQFF. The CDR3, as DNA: TGTGCCAGCAGCTTTGCCCCCGTGCCAAGGAGCTCCTACAATGAGCAGTTCTTC.